One sample yielded the 2 T cell receptor beta chains listed below, sequenced in a study of cytomegalovirus exposure and HLA in healthy donors (dated by TCRdb to 2017 to 2019). Library preparation was by the immunoSEQ multiplex PCR assay. For the multiplex PCR, a mixture combining 60 forward primers for TCR Vbeta segments and 13 reverse primers for TCR Jbeta segments was used. TCRdb took over this immuneACCESS table, retaining in-frame rearrangements with V and J assigned. Such tables are incomplete; in checked studies, under half of the missing clones stem from an unresolved V gene, and the remainder is unexplained. Within this sample are about 140,000 clones, with around 82% of them counted one time only. The top ten constitute more than 2.5% of the sample. Sequencing was done on a sample of PBMCs. These receptors came from a man between 18 and 35 years old in good health and CMV-seropositive.

The J gene is TRBJ1-2, the V gene TRBV6-1; D remains ambiguous. This CDR3 region has 16 residues. The V end was cut by 0 bases, the J end by 7 bases, with 18 bases between. CDR1 and CDR2 (germline): MNHNS, SASEGT. The CDR3 DNA follows: TGTGCCAGCAGTGAAGCGCTTCTGGGGAGGTCACTTGGCTACACCTTC. Its translation is CASSEALLGRSLGYTF.

This chain uses TRBV19 with TRBJ2-6, with 9 bases matching TRBD2. Germline CDR1 and CDR2: LNHDA and SQIVND (reference sequence). The junction had 2 bases not matched to a gene; V was cut back by 4 bases and J by 4 bases. This CDR3 is 15 amino acids long. CDR3 DNA: TGTGCCAGTAGTAGCGGGAGGGGCGGGGCCAACGTCCTGACTTTC. It codes for CASSSGRGGANVLTF.